This is a list of T cell receptor beta chains from one sample in a study of cytomegalovirus exposure and HLA in healthy donors. The table came from immunoSEQ multiplex PCR; TCRdb's copy has only in-frame clones and leaves some out. Among about 180,000 clones listed, 82% were seen once. The sequenced sample was PBMCs. These TCRs come from a man aged 35 to 55 in good health and CMV-seronegative. CDR3s leave out the opening cysteine and the closing phenylalanine or tryptophan. The order of the fields is J gene, V gene, CDR3 protein.

j_call: TRBJ2-5; v_call: TRBV19; cdr3_aa: ASRVNGGTETQY
j_call: TRBJ1-2; v_call: TRBV28; cdr3_aa: ASSPRQGRGVYGYT
j_call: TRBJ1-2; v_call: TRBV5-1; cdr3_aa: ASSSPGQGGYGYT
j_call: TRBJ2-1; v_call: TRBV29-1; cdr3_aa: SAILAGGPVEQF
j_call: TRBJ1-1; v_call: TRBV7-2; cdr3_aa: ASSPGVGGTEAF
j_call: TRBJ2-5; v_call: TRBV7-2; cdr3_aa: ASSPGGTGGKTQY
j_call: TRBJ2-7; v_call: TRBV5-1; cdr3_aa: ASSLIAGGNAYEQY
j_call: TRBJ1-1; v_call: TRBV6-5; cdr3_aa: ASRTTGQGVAEAF
j_call: TRBJ2-6; v_call: TRBV28; cdr3_aa: ASSLGSGGVAGANVLT
j_call: TRBJ2-7; v_call: TRBV5-1; cdr3_aa: ASSLWQNYEQY
j_call: TRBJ1-2; v_call: TRBV4-1; cdr3_aa: ASSQDITGGRYGYT
j_call: TRBJ2-5; v_call: TRBV18; cdr3_aa: ASSPSGGETQY
j_call: TRBJ2-4; v_call: TRBV30; cdr3_aa: AWSPETKNIQY
j_call: TRBJ2-7; v_call: TRBV7-2; cdr3_aa: ASSTGLAGEQY
j_call: TRBJ1-3; v_call: TRBV18; cdr3_aa: ASSPESYPGNTIY
j_call: TRBJ2-1; v_call: TRBV9; cdr3_aa: ASSDGLAGYDEQF
j_call: TRBJ2-7; v_call: TRBV7-9; cdr3_aa: ASSSGLAGWDEQY
j_call: TRBJ1-1; v_call: TRBV19; cdr3_aa: ASSTYSDSLGTEAF
j_call: TRBJ1-2; v_call: TRBV5-1; cdr3_aa: ASSGDTSNYGYT
j_call: TRBJ2-5; v_call: TRBV5-6; cdr3_aa: ASRPGTLGTQY
j_call: TRBJ1-1; v_call: TRBV7-2; cdr3_aa: ASSLGRPRGTEAF
j_call: TRBJ2-7; v_call: TRBV30; cdr3_aa: AWSRDRGHEQY
j_call: TRBJ1-6; v_call: TRBV28; cdr3_aa: ASRTGSSYNSPLH
j_call: TRBJ1-5; v_call: TRBV6-4; cdr3_aa: ASSDPSWDRGGYSNQPQH
j_call: TRBJ2-6; v_call: TRBV5-1; cdr3_aa: ASSTGQGTSGANVLT
j_call: TRBJ2-1; v_call: TRBV29-1; cdr3_aa: SVRGTSGLFTPNEQF
j_call: TRBJ2-7; v_call: TRBV28; cdr3_aa: ASSPPGDSYEQY
j_call: TRBJ2-7; v_call: TRBV27; cdr3_aa: ASSRGTGGPYEQY
j_call: TRBJ2-7; v_call: TRBV27; cdr3_aa: ASSPGTGSSYEQY
j_call: TRBJ1-2; v_call: TRBV9; cdr3_aa: ASSTNRGANYGYT
j_call: TRBJ1-1; v_call: TRBV5-5; cdr3_aa: ASSLLQPTEAF
j_call: TRBJ1-1; v_call: TRBV5-8; cdr3_aa: ASSSSENTEAF
j_call: TRBJ1-5; v_call: TRBV20-1; cdr3_aa: SANWGRTQH
j_call: TRBJ2-1; v_call: TRBV10-3; cdr3_aa: AISESQARHNEQF
j_call: TRBJ2-3; v_call: TRBV15; cdr3_aa: ATSRDRGTDTQY
j_call: TRBJ2-2; v_call: TRBV7-8; cdr3_aa: ASSPPRWAGRHTGELF
j_call: TRBJ1-6; v_call: TRBV6-5; cdr3_aa: ASSYGTARSSPLH
j_call: TRBJ2-1; v_call: TRBV5-6; cdr3_aa: ASSHVFYEQF
j_call: TRBJ1-1; v_call: TRBV7-8; cdr3_aa: ASSLPADIAEAF
j_call: TRBJ1-5; v_call: TRBV30; cdr3_aa: AWDSQGNQPQH